Reported below is one T cell receptor (beta chain). Its matching antigen is unknown. The CDR3 sequence is 13 residues long. In germline, CDR1 is SGHNT, CDR2 YENEEA. V was clipped by 0 bases and J by 7 bases, with 10 bases between them. This sample is part of a study of OX40 agonist ivuxolimab in advanced cancers. For the study at large: Patients achieving partial responses numbered three: one hepatocellular carcinoma case and two cutaneous melanoma cases. Study results and caveats: In the 0.1 to 3.0 mg/kg range, CD4+ and CD8+ blood T cells had expanded clonally by week 6. Expanded clones were, on average, more numerous in CD8+ T cells than in CD4+.

Autoimmune disease history or systemic immunosuppression meant exclusion. The method was immunoSEQ multiplex PCR; TCRdb's version includes in-frame clones alone and lacks a portion of them. The sample records 70,000 to 80,000 clones, about 81% being singletons. Source: CD4+ or CD8+ T cells sorted from blood, taken in a trial of the OX40 agonist ivuxolimab. This sequence was found in an adult with an advanced solid tumor such as melanoma, head and neck, liver or kidney cancer. The rearrangement links TRBV11-3 to TRBJ2-7; D is uncertain. CDR3 nucleotide sequence: TGTGCCAGCAGCTTAGACGCCGGCTTGGAGCAGTACTTC. It encodes CASSLDAGLEQYF. The complete variable domain, with remaining parts taken from reference TRBV11-3 and TRBJ2-7, reads EAGVVQSPRYKIIEKKQPVAFWCNPISGHNTLYWYLQNLGQGPELLIRYENEEAVDDSQLPKDRFSAERLKGVDSTLKIQPAELGDSAVYLCASSLDAGLEQYFGPGTRLTVT.